The rows below give T cell receptor beta chains drawn from one sample of a study of cytomegalovirus exposure and HLA in healthy donors. Clones were read by immunoSEQ multiplex PCR, and TCRdb kept only the in-frame ones, dropping some. The table has about 160,000 clones, roughly 79% seen once. The material sequenced was PBMCs. Every receptor here comes from a woman aged 50 to 60 in good health and CMV-seronegative. The CDR3 runs from the conserved cysteine through the conserved F or W. A D gene is named only where the DNA matches it firmly. Rows give clone size only sometimes, using once, few, many, or a class for an expanded clone.

v_gene	j_gene	abundance	d_gene	CDR3aa	CDR3nt
TRBV5-6	TRBJ2-1	.	TRBD2	CASSVGLAGEQFF	TGTGCCAGCAGCGTGGGACTAGCGGGTGAGCAGTTCTTC
TRBV5-5	TRBJ1-2	.	.	CASSLSAGDYGYTF	TGTGCCAGCAGTTTATCAGCCGGGGACTATGGCTACACCTTC
TRBV6-1	TRBJ1-1	.	.	CASSLRQEAFF	TGTGCCAGCAGTTTAAGACAGGAAGCTTTCTTT
TRBV5-1	TRBJ2-5	.	TRBD2	CASSFTSGLRQETQYF	TGCGCCAGCAGCTTCACTAGCGGGCTAAGGCAAGAGACCCAGTACTTC
TRBV5-1	TRBJ2-5	.	TRBD2	CASSSRLAGPQETQYF	TGCGCCAGCAGCTCCCGACTAGCGGGCCCTCAAGAGACCCAGTACTTC
TRBV5-1	TRBJ2-3	.	.	CASSLEGGSTDTQYF	TGCGCCAGCAGCTTGGAAGGGGGAAGCACAGATACGCAGTATTTT
TRBV19	TRBJ2-1	.	TRBD2	CASSSSGGLHNEQFF	TGTGCCAGTAGTAGTAGCGGGGGGCTCCACAATGAGCAGTTCTTC
TRBV5-5	TRBJ1-1	.	TRBD1	CASSSLLTGQSNTEAFF	TGTGCCAGCAGCTCTCTCCTTACGGGACAGTCGAACACTGAAGCTTTCTTT
TRBV29-1	TRBJ2-5	once	.	CSVEDRATRTQYF	TGCAGCGTTGAAGACAGGGCCACACGGACCCAGTACTTC
TRBV18	TRBJ2-7	.	.	CASSPANSYEQYF	TGTGCCAGCTCACCAGCTAACTCCTACGAGCAGTACTTC
TRBV11-2	TRBJ2-1	once	TRBD2	CASSLGLSGSSYNEQFF	TGTGCCAGCAGCTTAGGCCTCAGCGGGAGCTCCTACAATGAGCAGTTCTTC
TRBV7-2	TRBJ1-3	.	.	CASSLGGVSGNTIYF	TGTGCCAGCAGCTTGGGGGGGGTTTCGGGAAACACCATATATTTT
TRBV9	TRBJ1-2	.	.	CASSARGGYTF	TGTGCCAGCAGCGCGCGAGGGGGCTACACCTTC
TRBV30	TRBJ1-1	once	.	CAWSEYTEAFF	TGTGCCTGGAGCGAGTACACTGAAGCTTTCTTT
TRBV28	TRBJ2-3	.	.	CASRWTGTDTQYF	TGTGCCAGCAGGTGGACAGGCACAGATACGCAGTATTTT
TRBV5-4	TRBJ1-1	.	TRBD1	CASSWDRYTEAFF	TGTGCCAGCAGCTGGGACAGGTACACTGAAGCTTTCTTT
TRBV29-1	TRBJ2-3	.	TRBD1	CSVQTGGSTDTQYF	TGCAGCGTTCAGACAGGGGGGTCCACAGATACGCAGTATTTT